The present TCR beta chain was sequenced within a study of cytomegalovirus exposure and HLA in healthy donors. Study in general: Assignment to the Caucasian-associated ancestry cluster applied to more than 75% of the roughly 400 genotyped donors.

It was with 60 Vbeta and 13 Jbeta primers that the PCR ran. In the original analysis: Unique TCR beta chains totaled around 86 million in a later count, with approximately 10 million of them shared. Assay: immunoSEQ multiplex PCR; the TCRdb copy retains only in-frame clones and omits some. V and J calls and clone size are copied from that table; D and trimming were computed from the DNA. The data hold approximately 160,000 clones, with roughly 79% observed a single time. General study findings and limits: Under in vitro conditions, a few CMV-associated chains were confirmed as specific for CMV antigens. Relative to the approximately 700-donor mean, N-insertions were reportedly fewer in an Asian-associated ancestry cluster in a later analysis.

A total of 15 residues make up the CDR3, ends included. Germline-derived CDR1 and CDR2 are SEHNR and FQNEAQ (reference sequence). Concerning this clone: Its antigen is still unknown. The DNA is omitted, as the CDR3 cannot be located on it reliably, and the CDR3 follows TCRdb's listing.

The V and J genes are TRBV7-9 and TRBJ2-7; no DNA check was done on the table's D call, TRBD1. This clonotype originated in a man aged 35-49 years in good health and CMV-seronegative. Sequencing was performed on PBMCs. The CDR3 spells CASSFGQGASYEQYV.